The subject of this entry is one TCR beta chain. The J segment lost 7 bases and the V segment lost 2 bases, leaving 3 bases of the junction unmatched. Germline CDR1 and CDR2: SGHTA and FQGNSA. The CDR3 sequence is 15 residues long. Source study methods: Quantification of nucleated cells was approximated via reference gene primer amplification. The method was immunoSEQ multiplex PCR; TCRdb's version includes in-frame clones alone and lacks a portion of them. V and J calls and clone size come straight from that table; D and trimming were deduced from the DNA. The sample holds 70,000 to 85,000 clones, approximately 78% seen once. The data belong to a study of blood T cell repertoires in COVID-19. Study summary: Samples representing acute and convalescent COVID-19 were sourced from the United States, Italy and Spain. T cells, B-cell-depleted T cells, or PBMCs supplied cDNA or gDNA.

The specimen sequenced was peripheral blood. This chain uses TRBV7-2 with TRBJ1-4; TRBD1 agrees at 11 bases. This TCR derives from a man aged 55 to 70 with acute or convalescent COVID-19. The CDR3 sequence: CASSLRGTGGEKLFF. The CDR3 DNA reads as TGTGCCAGCAGCTTAAGAGGGACAGGGGGTGAAAAACTGTTTTTT.